This is a list of T cell receptor beta chains from one sample in a study of blood T cell repertoires in COVID-19. This table comes from immunoSEQ multiplex PCR, and its TCRdb copy is limited to in-frame clones, with some not included. The repertoire holds 150,000 to 200,000 clones, with 80% to 85% as singletons. Sequences were obtained from peripheral blood. These receptors came from a human donor with acute or convalescent COVID-19. The donor label of this sample is uncertain. CDR3s include the opening cysteine and the closing phenylalanine or tryptophan. The D gene is left open where the match is weak. Size is omitted from some rows. Given values are once, few, many or a class for expanded clones.

j_call: TRBJ1-3
clone_size: .
cdr3_length: 15
d_call: .
v_call: TRBV28
cdr3_aa: CASRGGGSSGNTIYF

j_call: TRBJ1-5
clone_size: .
cdr3_length: 15
d_call: .
v_call: TRBV6-5
cdr3_aa: CASSIMDSNNQPQHF

j_call: TRBJ2-5
clone_size: .
cdr3_length: 16
d_call: TRBD2
v_call: TRBV7-3
cdr3_aa: CASSLNPRGGWETQYF

j_call: TRBJ2-7
clone_size: .
cdr3_length: 16
d_call: TRBD2
v_call: TRBV18
cdr3_aa: CASSPGLAAGGHEQYF

j_call: TRBJ2-5
clone_size: .
cdr3_length: 13
d_call: .
v_call: TRBV5-4
cdr3_aa: CASNNGGRETQYF

j_call: TRBJ1-2
clone_size: few
cdr3_length: 15
d_call: TRBD1
v_call: TRBV7-8
cdr3_aa: CASSLGTGVNYGYTF

j_call: TRBJ2-5
clone_size: .
cdr3_length: 13
d_call: .
v_call: TRBV15
cdr3_aa: CATSVSLQETQYF

j_call: TRBJ2-2
clone_size: .
cdr3_length: 13
d_call: .
v_call: TRBV19
cdr3_aa: CASSDRAAGELFF

j_call: TRBJ2-1
clone_size: .
cdr3_length: 16
d_call: TRBD2
v_call: TRBV18
cdr3_aa: CASSPSGSGAYNEQFF

j_call: TRBJ2-7
clone_size: .
cdr3_length: 15
d_call: .
v_call: TRBV19
cdr3_aa: CASSIGTAHVNEQYF

j_call: TRBJ2-1
clone_size: .
cdr3_length: 16
d_call: TRBD1
v_call: TRBV18
cdr3_aa: CASSTGTGISYNEQFF

j_call: TRBJ2-3
clone_size: .
cdr3_length: 16
d_call: TRBD2
v_call: TRBV6-6
cdr3_aa: CASSYQAGGMGDTQYF

j_call: TRBJ1-3
clone_size: .
cdr3_length: 16
d_call: .
v_call: TRBV7-8
cdr3_aa: CASSPRGGRSGNTIYF

j_call: TRBJ1-1
clone_size: .
cdr3_length: 18
d_call: .
v_call: TRBV5-1
cdr3_aa: CASSLAINRDTWNTEAFF

j_call: TRBJ1-3
clone_size: .
cdr3_length: 15
d_call: TRBD1
v_call: TRBV4-1
cdr3_aa: CASSQATGVRNTIYF

j_call: TRBJ2-2
clone_size: .
cdr3_length: 17
d_call: TRBD2
v_call: TRBV9
cdr3_aa: CASSVVGTSGTAGELFF

j_call: TRBJ1-5
clone_size: .
cdr3_length: 16
d_call: .
v_call: TRBV5-1
cdr3_aa: CASSLGGLAEGQPQHF

j_call: TRBJ1-2
clone_size: .
cdr3_length: 14
d_call: .
v_call: TRBV3-1/TRBV3-2
cdr3_aa: CASSQDGGGYGYTF

j_call: TRBJ2-1
clone_size: .
cdr3_length: 16
d_call: TRBD2
v_call: TRBV5-8
cdr3_aa: CASSPGLAGIRNEQFF

j_call: TRBJ2-7
clone_size: .
cdr3_length: 13
d_call: TRBD1
v_call: TRBV19
cdr3_aa: CASSGTGRGEQYF

j_call: TRBJ2-7
clone_size: .
cdr3_length: 14
d_call: .
v_call: TRBV30
cdr3_aa: CAWSVTGLSYEQYF

j_call: TRBJ1-2
clone_size: .
cdr3_length: 14
d_call: .
v_call: TRBV9
cdr3_aa: CASRPSSSISHYTF

j_call: TRBJ1-3
clone_size: .
cdr3_length: 19
d_call: .
v_call: TRBV7-9
cdr3_aa: CASSTPKRQIILSGNTIYF

j_call: TRBJ2-2
clone_size: .
cdr3_length: 15
d_call: .
v_call: TRBV30
cdr3_aa: CAFAGGAQVTGELFF

j_call: TRBJ1-5
clone_size: .
cdr3_length: 15
d_call: TRBD1
v_call: TRBV2
cdr3_aa: CASRKGQANNQPQHF

j_call: TRBJ2-7
clone_size: .
cdr3_length: 17
d_call: TRBD2
v_call: TRBV4-1
cdr3_aa: CASSQEASGVSSYEQYF

j_call: TRBJ2-1
clone_size: .
cdr3_length: 17
d_call: TRBD2
v_call: TRBV5-1
cdr3_aa: CASSFLAGGPNRNEQFF

j_call: TRBJ2-7
clone_size: .
cdr3_length: 15
d_call: TRBD1
v_call: TRBV7-2
cdr3_aa: CASSWREQGIYEQYF

j_call: TRBJ2-1
clone_size: .
cdr3_length: 15
d_call: TRBD2
v_call: TRBV5-1
cdr3_aa: CATTPGTSGNNEQFF

j_call: TRBJ1-1
clone_size: .
cdr3_length: 16
d_call: .
v_call: TRBV28
cdr3_aa: CASTPGGAGPATEAFF

j_call: TRBJ2-1
clone_size: .
cdr3_length: 15
d_call: .
v_call: TRBV11-3
cdr3_aa: CASSLEGRLKNEQFF

j_call: TRBJ2-3
clone_size: once
cdr3_length: 14
d_call: TRBD1
v_call: TRBV18
cdr3_aa: CASSLDRGTDTQYF

j_call: TRBJ1-5
clone_size: .
cdr3_length: 13
d_call: .
v_call: TRBV19
cdr3_aa: CASTAGANQPQHF

j_call: TRBJ1-1
clone_size: .
cdr3_length: 15
d_call: TRBD1
v_call: TRBV5-1
cdr3_aa: CASSGGQAYRTEAFF

j_call: TRBJ2-7
clone_size: .
cdr3_length: 15
d_call: TRBD2
v_call: TRBV5-4
cdr3_aa: CASSVAGTSGGEQYF

j_call: TRBJ2-3
clone_size: .
cdr3_length: 16
d_call: TRBD2
v_call: TRBV4-2
cdr3_aa: CASSQLAGGSTDTQYF

j_call: TRBJ2-7
clone_size: .
cdr3_length: 16
d_call: .
v_call: TRBV6-1
cdr3_aa: CASSENSGNFFYEQYF

j_call: TRBJ2-7
clone_size: .
cdr3_length: 17
d_call: .
v_call: TRBV7-9
cdr3_aa: CASSLAQGFDRWYEQYF

j_call: TRBJ1-5
clone_size: .
cdr3_length: 17
d_call: TRBD1
v_call: TRBV28
cdr3_aa: CASSLSPGGSSNQPQHF

j_call: TRBJ2-5
clone_size: .
cdr3_length: 15
d_call: TRBD2
v_call: TRBV5-1
cdr3_aa: CASSLTASGEETQYF

j_call: TRBJ2-2
clone_size: .
cdr3_length: 14
d_call: .
v_call: TRBV27
cdr3_aa: CASSFSSNTGELFF

j_call: TRBJ2-1
clone_size: .
cdr3_length: 16
d_call: TRBD2
v_call: TRBV10-3
cdr3_aa: CAISDRAGSSYNEQFF

j_call: TRBJ1-3
clone_size: .
cdr3_length: 15
d_call: .
v_call: TRBV4-1
cdr3_aa: CASSRQSFSGNTIYF

j_call: TRBJ1-4
clone_size: once
cdr3_length: 16
d_call: .
v_call: TRBV27
cdr3_aa: CASRGQGLGTNEKLFF

j_call: TRBJ1-5
clone_size: .
cdr3_length: 16
d_call: TRBD1
v_call: TRBV9
cdr3_aa: CASRDPGTGEAQPQHF

j_call: TRBJ1-5
clone_size: .
cdr3_length: 15
d_call: .
v_call: TRBV7-9
cdr3_aa: CASSYQGRSNQPQHF

j_call: TRBJ2-5
clone_size: .
cdr3_length: 21
d_call: TRBD2
v_call: TRBV4-2
cdr3_aa: CASSQGIPGLAGSVRQETQYF

j_call: TRBJ1-5
clone_size: .
cdr3_length: 17
d_call: TRBD1
v_call: TRBV15
cdr3_aa: CATSRPDRGLYNQPQHF